This entry lists 25 T cell receptor beta chains sequenced from one sample in a study of T cell repertoires in aging, cancer and after chemotherapy. Amplification of TCR beta used genomic DNA extracted from peripheral blood. TRB rearrangements spanning V, D and J were amplified using mixed TRB-A/B primers. TCRdb redid the calling of the multiplex PCR reads with MiXCR, one entry per CDR3 protein. The repertoire holds some 4,300 distinct CDR3 sequences, with roughly a quarter as singletons. The specimen was blood. The receptor source for this set is a human donor with a blood cancer.

This clonotype has a handful of counts. The rearrangement uses TRBV6-2 or TRBV6-3 and TRBJ1-2; 8 bases fit TRBD1. Germline V CDR1 and CDR2: MNHEY, SVGEGT. The CDR3 consists of 14 residues. The trim removed 2 bases at V and 8 bases at J, leaving 7 bases unmatched. The CDR3 bases are TGTGCCAGCAGTTACCTTGGACAGGGCTTCGGCTACACCTTC. Protein product: CASSYLGQGFGYTF.

This clonotype is large in the sample. The chain recombines TRBV19 with TRBJ2-3; the match to TRBD1 covers 8 bases. J gave up 1 base and V 10 bases, and 7 bases lay outside the gene matches. Germline loops: CDR1 LNHDA, CDR2 SQIVND (reference sequence). The CDR3 is 14 amino acids. CDR3 amino acids: CATQPTGGTDTQYF. In nucleotides, the CDR3 is TGTGCCACACAACCGACAGGGGGCACAGATACGCAGTATTTT. The whole variable domain, remainder taken from reference TRBV19 and TRBJ2-3, is DGGITQSPKYLFRKEGQNVTLSCEQNLNHDAMYWYRQDPGQGLRLIYYSQIVNDFQKGDIAEGYSVSREKKESFPLTVTSAQKNPTAFYLCATQPTGGTDTQYFGPGTRLTVL.

By share, this clonotype ranks as medium-sized (0.01 to 0.1%). The chain has TRBV6-1 and TRBJ2-3; 7 bases map to TRBD2. Trimming removed 6 bases from V and 6 bases from J; junction bases left unmatched: 3. The germline CDR1 and CDR2 sequences are MNHNS and SASEGT. This CDR3 has 12 residues. CDR3 bases: TGTGCCAGCAGGATCGGGGGGGATACGCAGTATTTT. It encodes CASRIGGDTQYF.

This clonotype is judged medium-sized. This rearrangement joins TRBV13 to TRBJ2-3; the D is unclear. The CDR3 runs 12 residues. Trimming stripped 0 bases from V and 5 bases from J, with 3 bases between. CDR1 and CDR2 (germline): PRHDT, FYEKMQ (reference sequence). The CDR3 DNA reads TGTGCCAGCAGCTTAGGGGGAGATACGCAGTATTTT. Protein sequence: CASSLGGDTQYF.

This clonotype was seen a few times. The J gene is TRBJ2-7, the V gene TRBV7-9, with 7 bases matching TRBD2. CDR3 size: 15 residues. Germline-derived CDR1 and CDR2 are SEHNR and FQNEAQ (reference sequence). Trimming took 1 base from V and 5 from J; bases not matched to a gene: 8. CDR3 protein: CASSLGAGATNEQYF. In DNA form, the CDR3 reads TGTGCCAGCAGCTTAGGGGCGGGAGCTACTAACGAGCAGTACTTC.

The gene calls are TRBV4-1 and TRBJ2-1, with 8 bases that match TRBD2. The trim removed 1 base at V and 6 bases at J, leaving 5 bases unmatched. This CDR3 spans 15 amino acids. The germline V gene encodes CDR1 MGHRA and CDR2 YSYEKL. The CDR3 reads CASSQVPGGPNEQFF. In DNA form, the CDR3 reads TGCGCCAGCAGCCAAGTGCCGGGAGGGCCCAATGAGCAGTTCTTC.

Notes on this clonotype: It may be a read error: a sequence one base away is much more abundant. The V gene is TRBV27, the J gene TRBJ2-3; D not certain. This CDR3 contains 15 residues. The V gene lost 5 bases and the J gene lost 4 bases, with 16 bases spanning the gap. CDR1 and CDR2 from the germline V gene are MNHEY and SMNVEV (reference sequence). DNA of the CDR3: TGTGCCAGCAGTGACCCGATACGTTCGGCAGATACGCAGTATTTT. This encodes CASSDPIRSADTQYF.

In its sample, this clonotype ranks as medium-sized. The CDR3 loop is CAWSLADEQFF. CDR3 bases: TGTGCCTGGAGTCTTGCGGATGAGCAGTTCTTC. The chain is built from TRBV30 and TRBJ2-1; no clear D gene. V was cut by 2 bases and J by 8 bases, with 7 bases left in between. CDR1 is GTSNPN, CDR2 SVGIG, per germline (reference sequence). CDR3 length equals 11 residues.

This clonotype was seen a single time. This chain links TRBV11-2 with TRBJ2-7, with a tentative D call TRBD2 (6 bases). This CDR3 is 16 amino acids long. V was cut by 8 bases and J by 7 bases, with 27 bases left in between. Germline CDR1 reads SGHAT; CDR2 reads FQNNGV. Written as DNA, the CDR3 is TGTGCCAGCGGCCCTCCGGGGGTGGGTGGCTTGGGGGAGCAGTACTTC. It yields the protein CASGPPGVGGLGEQYF.

This chain links TRBV6-5 with TRBJ2-3; D remains ambiguous. The CDR3 spans 16 residues. CDR1 is MNHEY, CDR2 SVGAGI, per germline. The CDR3 DNA reads TGTGTTAGCAGTTACTCAATAGCTGTGGGCGCAGATACGCAGTATTTT. Amino acid sequence: CVSSYSIAVGADTQYF.

Judged by abundance, this clonotype is medium-sized. The chain combines TRBV6-5 with TRBJ2-1; a weak D match, TRBD1 (6 bases). CDR1 MNHEY and CDR2 SVGAGI come from the germline V gene. This CDR3 contains 15 residues. V lost 0 bases and J lost 3, with 9 bases in between. In nucleotides, the CDR3 is TGTGCCAGCAGTTACTCGCAGGGGAACTACAATGAGCAGTTCTTC. Translation gives CASSYSQGNYNEQFF.

The rearrangement uses TRBV7-9 and TRBJ2-1; D may be TRBD2 (5 bases). The CDR3 runs to 13 residues. The V end was cut by 5 bases, the J end by 7 bases, with 12 bases between. Germline V gives CDR1 SEHNR, CDR2 FQNEAQ (reference sequence). The DNA of the CDR3 is TGTGCCAGCAGCCCCGGACTCCCTAATGAGCAGTTCTTC. Its translation: CASSPGLPNEQFF.

This clonotype occurred a few times. The chain joins TRBV7-9 to TRBJ2-5; 8 positions agree with TRBD1. V lost 5 bases, J lost 2 bases, and 7 bases stayed unmatched. The length of the CDR3 is 15 residues. From germline, CDR1 is SEHNR and CDR2 FQNEAQ (reference sequence). CDR3 residues: CASSPQTGAQETQYF. The CDR3 DNA follows: TGTGCCAGCAGCCCTCAGACAGGGGCGCAAGAGACCCAGTACTTC.

There are a few counts of this clonotype. The chain employs TRBV24-1 and TRBJ2-7; D gene unclear. CDR3 length: 12 residues. Per the germline V gene, CDR1 is KGHDR and CDR2 is SFDVKD. V was clipped by 9 bases and J by 2 bases, with 10 bases between them. The CDR3 loop is CATADETYEQYF. CDR3 DNA sequence: TGTGCCACCGCGGACGAGACCTACGAGCAGTACTTC.

This clonotype occurred once. The chain couples TRBV20-1 to TRBJ2-7; D ambiguous. Germline values: CDR1 DFQATT, CDR2 SNEGSKA (reference sequence). V was shortened by 2 bases and J by 4 bases, with 15 bases between the two germline ends. The CDR3 has 14 residues. This CDR3 reads CSARRRSTVYEQYF. The CDR3 coding sequence is TGCAGTGCTAGACGGCGCAGTACCGTGTACGAGCAGTACTTC.

The table lists this clonotype with a few counts. The chain is built from TRBV6-1 and TRBJ1-2; D gene unclear. The germline gives CDR1 MNHNS, CDR2 SASEGT. Trimming pared 1 base from V and 8 bases from J, leaving 14 bases between. The CDR3 is made up of 14 amino acids. The CDR3 loop reads CASSEGSSVGGYTF. The CDR3 coding sequence is TGTGCCAGCAGTGAAGGTTCATCCGTGGGAGGCTACACCTTC.

This clonotype was counted a single time. The chain recombines TRBV27 with TRBJ1-5, with D maybe TRBD1 (6 bases). The V gene lost 5 bases and the J gene lost 0 bases, with 8 bases spanning the gap. Germline assignment: CDR1 MNHEY and CDR2 SMNVEV (reference sequence). The CDR3 extends over 14 amino acids. The CDR3 DNA is TGTGCCAGCAGTCGACAGGATAGCAATCAGCCCCAGCATTTT. Translating gives CASSRQDSNQPQHF.

The chain carries TRBV5-1 and TRBJ2-5, with 9 nucleotides matching TRBD1. Trimming removed 2 bases from V and 4 bases from J; junction bases left unmatched: 6. The CDR3 length is 15 residues. In germline, CDR1 is SGHRS, CDR2 YFSETQ. CDR3 in DNA: TGCGCCAGCAGCTTAGGACAGGGGACGGCAGAGACCCAGTACTTC. This gives the protein CASSLGQGTAETQYF.

This clonotype qualifies as medium-sized. The chain joins TRBV30 to TRBJ2-2; possible D gene TRBD2, 6 bases. CDR1 and CDR2 (germline): GTSNPN, SVGIG (reference sequence). V lost 4 bases and J lost 6, with 15 bases in between. This CDR3 is 14 amino acids long. CDR3 sequence (DNA): TGTGCCTGGAAGAGCTCGGGGGTAGCCGGGGAGCTGTTTTTT. It encodes CAWKSSGVAGELFF.

In the case of this clonotype: A much larger clone lies a single base off, so this may be a read error. The chain has TRBV7-9 and TRBJ2-2; no firm D call. Germline-derived CDR1 and CDR2 are SEHNR and FQNEAQ (reference sequence). The V and J ends lost 3 bases and 1 base respectively, with 6 bases between them. The CDR3 sequence is 14 residues long. This chain's CDR3 is CASSFTRNTGELFF. The CDR3 DNA reads as TGTGCCAGCAGCTTTACCCGGAACACCGGGGAGCTGTTTTTT.

This sequence joins TRBV28 and TRBJ2-3; 7 bases are shared with TRBD1. The CDR3 extends over 16 amino acids. With V trimmed by 3 bases and J by 2 bases, 8 bases remained unmatched. The V gene's germline CDR1 is MDHEN and CDR2 SYDVKM. Written as DNA, the CDR3 is TGTGCCAGCAGTTTCCCGACAGGGAGAGTCACAGATACGCAGTATTTT. Translated, it gives CASSFPTGRVTDTQYF.

CDR3 amino acids: CSVARQTNSEAFF. CDR3 in DNA: TGCAGCGTTGCAAGACAGACAAACTCTGAAGCTTTCTTT. The chain combines TRBV29-1 with TRBJ1-1; TRBD1 is a possible D gene (5 bases). CDR1 SQVTM and CDR2 ANQGSEA come from the germline V gene. Trimming removed 4 bases at V and 6 bases at J, with 15 bases between. CDR3 length: 13 residues. Together with reference TRBV29-1 and TRBJ1-1, the CDR3 gives the full variable domain: SAVISQKPSRDICQRGTSLTIQCQVDSQVTMMFWYRQQPGQSLTLIATANQGSEATYESGFVIDKFPISRPNLTFSTLTVSNMSPEDSSIYLCSVARQTNSEAFFGQGTRLTVV.

V usage is TRBV7-2 and J usage is TRBJ2-1, with 9 bases identical to TRBD2. In germline, CDR1 is SGHTA, CDR2 FQGNSA. V lost 4 bases, J lost 6 bases, and 7 bases stayed unmatched. CDR3 length: 15 residues. The CDR3 loop is CASSSRPGLANEQFF. CDR3 coding DNA: TGTGCCAGCAGCTCGCGGCCGGGACTAGCCAATGAGCAGTTCTTC. Supplemented by reference TRBV7-2 and TRBJ2-1, the full variable domain reads GAGVSQSPSNKVTEKGKDVELRCDPISGHTALYWYRQSLGQGLEFLIYFQGNSAPDKSGLPSDRFSAERTGGSVSTLTIQRTQQEDSAVYLCASSSRPGLANEQFFGPGTRLTVL.

This chain uses TRBV5-1 with TRBJ2-3; D may be TRBD2 (6 bases). This CDR3 spans 14 amino acids. Trimming took 4 bases from V and 4 from J, leaving 13 bases between them. Germline V gene lookup returns CDR1 SGHRS and CDR2 YFSETQ. CDR3 coding DNA: TGCGCCAGCAGCCCCGCTACGGGGGCAGATACGCAGTATTTT. It is translated as CASSPATGADTQYF.

In this sample, this clonotype is medium-sized. The V gene is TRBV5-6, the J gene TRBJ2-2, with TRBD2 matching 10 bases. Trimming took 0 bases from V and 5 from J; bases not matched to a gene: 1. Germline V gene lookup returns CDR1 SGHDT and CDR2 YYEEEE. CDR3 length: 15 amino acids. Here the CDR3 DNA reads TGTGCCAGCAGCTTGGTACTAGCGGGGACCGGGGAGCTGTTTTTT. Translating gives CASSLVLAGTGELFF.